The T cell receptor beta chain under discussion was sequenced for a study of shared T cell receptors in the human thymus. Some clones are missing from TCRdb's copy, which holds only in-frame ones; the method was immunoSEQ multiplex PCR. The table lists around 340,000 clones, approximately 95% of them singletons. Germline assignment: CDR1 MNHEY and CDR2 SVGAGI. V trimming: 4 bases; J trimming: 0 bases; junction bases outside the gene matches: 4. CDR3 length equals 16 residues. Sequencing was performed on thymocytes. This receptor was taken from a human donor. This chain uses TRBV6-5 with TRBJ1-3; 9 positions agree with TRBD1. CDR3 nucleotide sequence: TGTGCCAGCAGTTCGGGACAGGGATTCTCTGGAAACACCATATATTTT. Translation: CASSSGQGFSGNTIYF.